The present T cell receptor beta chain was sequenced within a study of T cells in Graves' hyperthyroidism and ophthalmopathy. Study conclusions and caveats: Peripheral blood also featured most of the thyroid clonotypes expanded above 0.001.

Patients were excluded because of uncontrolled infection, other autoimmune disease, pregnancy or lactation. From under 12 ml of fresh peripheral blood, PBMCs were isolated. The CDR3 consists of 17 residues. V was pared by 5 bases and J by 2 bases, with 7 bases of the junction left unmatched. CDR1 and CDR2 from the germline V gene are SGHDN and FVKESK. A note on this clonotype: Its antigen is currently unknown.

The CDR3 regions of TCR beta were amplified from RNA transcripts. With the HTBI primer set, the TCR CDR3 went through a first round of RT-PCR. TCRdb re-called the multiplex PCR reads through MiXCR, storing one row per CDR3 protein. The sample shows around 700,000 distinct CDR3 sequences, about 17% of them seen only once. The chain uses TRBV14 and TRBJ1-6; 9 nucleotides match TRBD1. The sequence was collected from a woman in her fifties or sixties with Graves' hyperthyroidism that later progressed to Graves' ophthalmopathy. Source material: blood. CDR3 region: CASSYRTGETYNSPLHF. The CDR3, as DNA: TGTGCCAGCAGCTATAGGACAGGGGAAACCTATAATTCACCCCTCCACTTT. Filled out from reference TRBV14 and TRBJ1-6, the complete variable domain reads EAGVTQFPSHSVIEKGQTVTLRCDPISGHDNLYWYRRVMGKEIKFLLHFVKESKQDESGMPNNRFLAERTGGTYSTLKVQPAELEDSGVYFCASSYRTGETYNSPLHFGNGTRLTVT.